One sample yielded the 9 T cell receptor delta chains listed below, sequenced in a study of gamma-delta T cells after stem cell transplantation. TCRdb redid clone calling on the RT-PCR reads using CATT. The repertoire includes some 5,000 delta-chain clones, 1.9% of them detected once, and around 30% sits in the top ten. The sequenced material came from gamma-delta T cells. Receptor source: a human donor. It is not recorded whose cells these are; they may come from a transplant donor.

The rearrangement links TRDV2 to TRDJ1; D is tentatively TRDD2 or TRDD3 (5 bases each). Trimming shortened V by 0 bases and J by 4 bases, and 14 bases separated the two germline ends. There are 15 residues in the CDR3. Germline V gives CDR1 GEAIGNYY, CDR2 EKD. This CDR3 reads CACDTVGGSFDKLIF. The CDR3 bases are TGTGCCTGTGACACCGTCGGGGGTTCCTTCGATAAACTCATCTTT.

As concerns this clone: TCRdb records a much larger clone's protein for this DNA, with a difference at residue 7 that likely arises from a read error; the protein given is the translation of the DNA. This chain connects TRDV2 to TRDJ1; 7 bases are a match to TRDD3. Germline values: CDR1 GEAIGNYY, CDR2 EKD. CDR3 size: 16 residues. V was clipped by 3 bases and J by 1 base; unmatched bases: 10. The CDR3 here is CACDPLPGDSTDKLIF. Written as DNA, the CDR3 is TGTGCCTGTGACCCTTTACCGGGGGATTCCACCGATAAACTCATCTTT.

The table lists this clone with a few counts. This chain connects TRDV2 to TRDJ1; 11 nucleotides line up with TRDD3. V shed 3 bases and J 0 bases; nucleotides not matched to a gene: 20. Germline-derived CDR1 and CDR2 are GEAIGNYY and EKD. CDR3 length equals 21 residues. CDR3 sequence reads: CACDPLPPVLGDKGDTDKLIF. CDR3 sequence (DNA): TGTGCCTGTGACCCCCTGCCTCCCGTACTGGGGGATAAGGGGGACACCGATAAACTCATCTTT.

Notes on this clone: A read error likely explains why the TCRdb protein, taken from a much larger clone, differs from this DNA's translation at residue 4; the protein shown is translated from the DNA. The chain is built from TRDV2 and TRDJ3; 11 nucleotides match TRDD3. Germline CDR1 and CDR2: GEAIGNYY and EKD. The CDR3 sequence is 20 residues long. The V gene end was trimmed by 5 bases and the J gene end by 0 bases; junction bases not matched to a gene: 11. The DNA of the CDR3 is TGTGCCTGTGGCACGTGGGGGATACGGAATAACTCCTGGGACACCCGACAGATGTTTTTC. Its protein product is CACGTWGIRNNSWDTRQMFF.

This clone turned up a few times. The rearrangement links TRDV2 to TRDJ1; TRDD3 matches 10 bases. V dropped 4 bases and J dropped 0; count of bases not matched to a gene: 16. The CDR3 is 19 residues long. The germline gives CDR1 GEAIGNYY, CDR2 EKD. The CDR3 reads CACEPLTVLGDSNTDKLIF. The CDR3, as DNA: TGTGCCTGTGAACCTCTAACCGTACTGGGGGATTCCAACACCGATAAACTCATCTTT.

About this clone: It is likely a read error: a sequence one base away is far more abundant. The sample carries other DNA sequences with the same CDR3. The chain joins TRDV2 to TRDJ1; TRDD3 aligns across 12 bases. The length of the CDR3 is 16 residues. Per germline, CDR1 GEAIGNYY and CDR2 EKD. CDR3 residues: CACDTISGGYAAKLIF. CDR3 coding DNA: TGCGCCTGTGACACCATCTCTGGGGGATACGCGGCTAAACTCATCTTT.

This clone has more than one count but fewer than ten. A far larger clone is a single base away, which makes a read error likely. Other DNA sequences in this sample translate to the same CDR3. The CDR3, as DNA: TGTGCCTGTGACATTCTGGGGGATAGTACCTGGGACACCCGACAGATGTTTTTC. It translates to CACDILGDSTWDTRQMFF. The genes are TRDV2 and TRDJ3, with TRDD3 matching 10 bases. CDR3 length equals 18 residues. Germline CDR1 and CDR2: GEAIGNYY and EKD. The V segment lost 2 bases and the J segment 2 bases; nucleotides outside the gene matches: 5.

This clone was seen a few times. In the same sample, other DNA sequences code for this CDR3. The CDR3 protein is CACDILLGDSTWDTRQMFF. DNA for the CDR3: TGTGCCTGTGACATTTTACTGGGGGATAGTACCTGGGACACCCGACAGATGTTTTTC. The chain links TRDV2 to TRDJ3; 11 bases are a match to TRDD3. This CDR3 is 19 amino acids long. V dropped 2 bases and J dropped 2; count of bases not matched to a gene: 7. Germline values: CDR1 GEAIGNYY, CDR2 EKD.

Comment on this clone: This DNA's translation and the protein TCRdb lists, from a much larger clone, do not match at residue 5, likely due to a read error; the protein shown is translated from the DNA. V and J are TRDV2 and TRDJ1; 7 bases are shared with TRDD3. The CDR3 runs 14 residues. Germline CDR1 is GEAIGNYY and CDR2 is EKD. V was clipped by 4 bases and J by 11 bases; unmatched bases: 15. CDR3 in amino acids: CACEDLLGSERLIF. CDR3 bases: TGTGCCTGTGAAGACCTACTGGGGTCCGAGCGGCTCATCTTT.